This T cell receptor (beta chain) was profiled in a study of blood T cell repertoires in COVID-19. Study at large: Some COVID-19 samples were acute and others convalescent; all came from the United States, Italy and Spain.

V lost 0 bases to trimming and J lost 4 bases, with 9 bases between them. The CDR3 is 14 residues long. In germline, CDR1 is LGHNA, CDR2 YSLEER. Profiled with immunoSEQ multiplex PCR; TCRdb holds only in-frame clones, not every one. The sample gives about 140,000 clones, approximately 83% of which show up once; 3% to 5% is in the top ten. The sample comprised peripheral blood. The receptor was isolated from a woman aged 60-75 years with acute or convalescent COVID-19. The rearrangement links TRBV4-3 to TRBJ1-2; D is undetermined. The CDR3: CASSQDFTGYGYTF. Written as DNA, the CDR3 is TGCGCCAGCAGCCAAGATTTTACGGGCTATGGCTACACCTTC.